A selection of T cell receptor beta chains follows, all from one sample in a study of lymphopenia after photon versus proton radiotherapy. Libraries were prepared by immunoSEQ multiplex PCR; TCRdb keeps only in-frame clonotypes and omits some of them. The repertoire has about 50,000 clones, around 83% of them found once; the top ten carry about 29%. The sequences come from peripheral blood, collected from a patient treated with photon-based radiotherapy. Source of these receptors: a man aged 45-65 years with gastric cancer. Each CDR3 is given without its conserved first and last residue.

>TRBV5-4|TRBJ2-1
ASSHFGDEQF
>TRBV6-5|TRBJ1-5
ASSYGGGNQPQH
>TRBV19|TRBJ2-3
ACRTSGTDTQY
>TRBV2|TRBJ2-2
ASIAGTNTGELF
>TRBV18|TRBJ1-2
ASSATGTYGYT
>TRBV11-2|TRBJ1-1
ASSSRTGGGTEAF
>TRBV2|TRBJ2-3
ASTDPSGLARTDTQY
>TRBV6-1|TRBJ2-7
ASSDRTGGSYEQY
>TRBV6-6|TRBJ2-7
ASRSRDSSYEQY
>TRBV4-1|TRBJ1-5
ASSQVRGRSQPQH
>TRBV11-2|TRBJ1-1
ASSLVLNGLGLEAF
>TRBV7-9|TRBJ1-2
ASSFPGGAYYGYT
>TRBV4-2|TRBJ2-7
ASSLSGGSGYEQY
>TRBV7-4|TRBJ1-3
ASPKGDRRSGNTIY
>TRBV4-1|TRBJ2-7
ASSQATSGSFYEQY
>TRBV11-2|TRBJ2-5
ASSSTTGRQTQY
>TRBV28|TRBJ2-1
ASSLRLAAEQF
>TRBV7-9|TRBJ1-3
ASSHPRDTGNTIY
>TRBV9|TRBJ1-2
ASSVGVGGYGYT
>TRBV18|TRBJ2-1
ASSPPGSGSANNEQF
>TRBV7-2|TRBJ2-7
ASSLGWERGYEQY
>TRBV30|TRBJ2-7
AWSVRGEQY
>TRBV5-6|TRBJ1-3
ASSFRTGNTIY
>TRBV7-2|TRBJ2-7
ASSLFYEQY